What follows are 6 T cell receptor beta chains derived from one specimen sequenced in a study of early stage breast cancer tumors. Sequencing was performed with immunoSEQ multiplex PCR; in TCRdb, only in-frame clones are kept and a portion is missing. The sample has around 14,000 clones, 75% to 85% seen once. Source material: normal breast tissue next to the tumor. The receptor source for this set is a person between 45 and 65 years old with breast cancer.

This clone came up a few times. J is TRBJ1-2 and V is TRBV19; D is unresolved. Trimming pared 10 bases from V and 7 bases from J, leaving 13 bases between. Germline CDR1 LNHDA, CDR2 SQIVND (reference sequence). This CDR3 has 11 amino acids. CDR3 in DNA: TGTGCCACCTCTAAGGAGGGTGGCTACACCTTC. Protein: CATSKEGGYTF.

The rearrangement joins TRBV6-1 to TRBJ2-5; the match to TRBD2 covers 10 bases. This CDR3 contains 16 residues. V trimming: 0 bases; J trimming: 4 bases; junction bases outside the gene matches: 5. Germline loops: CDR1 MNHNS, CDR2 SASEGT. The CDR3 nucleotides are TGTGCCAGCAGTGAAGCGCTAGCGGGAGTGGGAGAGACCCAGTACTTC. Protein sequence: CASSEALAGVGETQYF.

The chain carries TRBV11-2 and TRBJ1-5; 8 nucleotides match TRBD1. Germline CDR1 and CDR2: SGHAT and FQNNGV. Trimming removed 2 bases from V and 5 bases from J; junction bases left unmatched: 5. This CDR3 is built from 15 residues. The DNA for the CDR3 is TGTGCCAGCAGCTTATCGACAGGGGTGGATCAGCCCCAGCATTTT. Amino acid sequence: CASSLSTGVDQPQHF.

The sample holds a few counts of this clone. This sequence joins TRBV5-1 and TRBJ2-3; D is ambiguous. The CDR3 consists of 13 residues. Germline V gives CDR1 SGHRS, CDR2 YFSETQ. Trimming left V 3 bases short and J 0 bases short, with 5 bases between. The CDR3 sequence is CASSSGSTDTQYF. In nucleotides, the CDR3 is TGCGCCAGCAGCTCTGGCAGCACAGATACGCAGTATTTT.

The CDR3, as DNA: TGTGCCAGCAGCGCCGCAACGGACATAATAGACGAAAAACTGTTTTTT. This codes for CASSAATDIIDEKLFF. The gene calls are TRBV9 and TRBJ1-4; tentative D call: TRBD1 (5 bases). This CDR3 is 16 amino acids long. The germline V and J ends were trimmed by 3 bases and 8 bases, with 20 bases remaining between them. Germline V gives CDR1 SGDLS, CDR2 YYNGEE.

CDR3 region: CASSQDHRTYEQYF. In DNA form, the CDR3 reads TGCGCCAGCAGCCAAGATCACAGGACCTACGAGCAGTACTTC. This chain joins TRBV4-3 and TRBJ2-7, with a possible D match to TRBD1 (5 bases). V lost 0 bases, J lost 2 bases, and 8 bases lay in between. CDR3 length equals 14 residues. Germline-derived CDR1 and CDR2 are LGHNA and YSLEER.